The next 28 T cell receptor beta chains were all read from a single sample in a study of beta chain features in type 1 diabetes. The entirety of the isolated RNA underwent reverse transcription, so expressed TCRB transcripts were sequenced. Repertoires were generated with immunoSEQ multiplex PCR, while TCRdb's copy carries only in-frame clones and drops some. The table shows approximately 470,000 clones, with 30% occurring only once. The sequencing sample was made of naive CD4+ T cells from blood. These receptors were obtained from a man younger than 30 in good health.

This clone was counted a few times. The chain links TRBV7-9 to TRBJ2-3; D is undetermined. The V end lost 3 bases, the J end lost 6 bases, and 4 bases lay between the germline ends. The CDR3 runs to 11 residues. Germline V CDR1 and CDR2: SEHNR, FQNEAQ (reference sequence). CDR3 in DNA: TGTGCCAGCAGCTTCGGGGATACGCAGTATTTT. It specifies CASSFGDTQYF.

With respect to this clone: Other nucleotide sequences from this sample produce the same CDR3. The chain uses TRBV30 and TRBJ2-5, with 7 bases matching TRBD2. The CDR3 covers 13 residues. CDR1 is GTSNPN, CDR2 SVGIG, per germline (reference sequence). J lost 5 bases, V lost 0 bases, and 3 bases had no gene match. CDR3 in amino acids: CAWSVGGSETQYF. For the CDR3, the DNA is TGTGCCTGGAGTGTTGGCGGGAGTGAGACCCAGTACTTC.

This chain uses TRBV5-1 with TRBJ2-1; tentatively, D is TRBD1 (6 bases). In germline, CDR1 is SGHRS, CDR2 YFSETQ. The CDR3 covers 15 residues. V was cut by 0 bases and J by 6 bases, with 13 bases left in between. In DNA form, the CDR3 reads TGCGCCAGCAGCTTGGTAACAGGGTTAGCCAATGAGCAGTTCTTC. It encodes CASSLVTGLANEQFF.

This clone was observed a handful of times. The chain uses TRBV15 and TRBJ2-1; TRBD2 agrees at 14 bases. J lost 7 bases, V lost 8 bases, and 1 base had no gene match. Germline V gene sequence: CDR1 LNHNV, CDR2 YYDKDF (reference sequence). This CDR3 spans 13 amino acids. CDR3 loop: CATRLAGGNEQFF. The CDR3 DNA reads as TGTGCCACCCGACTAGCGGGAGGGAATGAGCAGTTCTTC.

The chain is built from TRBV7-6 and TRBJ1-4, with D possibly matching TRBD1 (6 bases). Germline-derived CDR1 and CDR2 are SGHVS and FNYEAQ. The CDR3 extends over 16 amino acids. Trimming removed 1 base from V and 7 bases from J, with 16 bases in between. The CDR3 region is CASSLGGQGRGEKLFF. The CDR3 DNA sequence: TGTGCCAGCAGCTTAGGCGGCCAGGGGCGGGGTGAAAAACTGTTTTTT.

This clone was seen a few times. The genes are TRBV30 and TRBJ1-1, with D possibly matching TRBD1 (5 bases). The CDR3 extends over 15 amino acids. Germline-derived CDR1 and CDR2 are GTSNPN and SVGIG (reference sequence). Trimming cost V 6 bases and J 2 bases, with 19 bases left between them. CDR3 amino acids: CACTPWGGTNTEAFF. The CDR3 bases are TGTGCCTGCACCCCTTGGGGAGGGACTAACACTGAAGCTTTCTTT.

This clone was observed a few times. The chain recombines TRBV5-1 with TRBJ2-5; TRBD1 matches 7 bases. The CDR3 is made up of 15 amino acids. Losses at the gene ends were 0 bases for V and 2 bases for J; bases not matched to a gene: 4. CDR1 and CDR2 (germline): SGHRS, YFSETQ. The CDR3 loop reads CASSLATGNQETQYF. The CDR3 DNA is TGCGCCAGCAGCTTGGCGACAGGGAATCAAGAGACCCAGTACTTC. The full variable domain, completed using reference TRBV5-1 and TRBJ2-5, is KAGVTQTPRYLIKTRGQQVTLSCSPISGHRSVSWYQQTPGQGLQFLFEYFSETQRNKGNFPGRFSGRQFSNSRSEMNVSTLELGDSALYLCASSLATGNQETQYFGPGTRLLVL.

V usage is TRBV30 and J usage is TRBJ2-1; D unresolved. CDR1 GTSNPN and CDR2 SVGIG come from the germline V gene (reference sequence). V was cut by 1 base and J by 10 bases, with 11 bases left in between. This CDR3 comprises 12 residues. CDR3 in DNA: TGTGCCTGGAGTGATCGGTCCTGGGAGCAGTTCTTC. As protein: CAWSDRSWEQFF.

This chain uses TRBV4-1 with TRBJ2-4; TRBD1 agrees at 10 bases. V shed 1 base and J 5 bases; nucleotides not matched to a gene: 2. CDR3 length: 15 amino acids. Germline CDR1 and CDR2: MGHRA and YSYEKL. This CDR3 reads CASSQGDRGENIQYF. Written as DNA, the CDR3 is TGCGCCAGCAGCCAAGGGGACAGGGGTGAAAACATTCAGTACTTC.

A few counts support this clone. The chain has TRBV2 and TRBJ2-1; D may be TRBD1 or TRBD2 (5 bases each). The germline V gene encodes CDR1 SNHLY and CDR2 FYNNEI. This CDR3 has 14 residues. V was pared by 7 bases and J by 8 bases, with 18 bases between. CDR3 in DNA: TGTGCCAGCACCAAAAGGGACCGCCGGGATGAGCAGTTCTTC. Its translation is CASTKRDRRDEQFF.

This clone occurred a few times. Other nucleotide sequences in the sample specify the same CDR3. The rearrangement uses TRBV4-3 and TRBJ2-3, with D unresolved. There are 14 residues in the CDR3. V dropped 0 bases and J dropped 0 bases, with 4 bases sitting between them. Germline V gene data show CDR1 as LGHNA and CDR2 as YSLEER. CDR3 nucleotides: TGCGCCAGCAGCCAAGACCCTAGCACAGATACGCAGTATTTT. Translation gives CASSQDPSTDTQYF.

This clone has just one count. The CDR3 here is CSAQGYNTGELFF. The CDR3 DNA follows: TGCAGCGCACAGGGGTACAACACCGGGGAGCTGTTTTTT. V and J are TRBV29-1 and TRBJ2-2; 7 bases agree with TRBD1. This CDR3 region has 13 residues. CDR1 and CDR2 (germline): SQVTM, ANQGSEA. V lost 7 bases, J lost 2 bases, and 4 bases stayed unmatched.

The chain uses TRBV20-1 and TRBJ1-1; possible D gene TRBD1, 6 bases. From germline, CDR1 is DFQATT and CDR2 SNEGSKA (reference sequence). CDR3 size: 11 residues. The ends were cut back, 0 bases at V and 7 bases at J, with 6 bases in the middle. This CDR3 reads CSAREDSEAFF. Written as DNA, the CDR3 is TGCAGTGCTAGAGAGGACAGTGAAGCTTTCTTT.

The CDR3 sequence: CAWTRDRINEKLFF. The DNA of the CDR3 is TGTGCCTGGACTAGGGACAGGATTAATGAAAAACTGTTTTTT. The chain recombines TRBV30 with TRBJ1-4; 8 nucleotides align to TRBD1. CDR3 length: 14 residues. J gave up 4 bases and V 4 bases, and 5 bases lay outside the gene matches. Germline loops: CDR1 GTSNPN, CDR2 SVGIG (reference sequence).

This rearrangement joins TRBV30 to TRBJ1-2; no definite D call. This CDR3 has 13 amino acids. CDR1 is GTSNPN and CDR2 is SVGIG in the germline V gene (reference sequence). The ends were cut back, 3 bases at V and 8 bases at J, with 16 bases in the middle. The CDR3 sequence is CAWSLRQAQGYTF. The CDR3 DNA reads as TGTGCCTGGAGCCTCCGGCAGGCTCAAGGCTACACCTTC.

The chain combines TRBV28 with TRBJ1-2, with 7 bases lining up with TRBD1. The germline CDR1 and CDR2 sequences are MDHEN and SYDVKM. The CDR3 is 13 amino acids. V shed 7 bases, J shed 4 bases, and the junction held 6 bases outside the gene matches. The CDR3: CASTRTGPYGYTF. CDR3 DNA: TGTGCCAGCACCCGGACAGGACCCTATGGCTACACCTTC.

The gene calls are TRBV29-1 and TRBJ2-1; 14 nucleotides match TRBD2. In germline, CDR1 is SQVTM, CDR2 ANQGSEA. The V and J ends lost 3 bases and 9 bases, in that order; junction bases with no gene match: 10. The CDR3 spans 16 residues. The CDR3 DNA reads TGCAGCGTTGATCAGCTTGGGACTAGCGGGAGTCCTGAGCAGTTCTTC. This gives the protein CSVDQLGTSGSPEQFF.

The rearrangement links TRBV7-2 to TRBJ2-1; 8 nucleotides line up with TRBD2. V lost 5 bases and J lost 5; bases outside the gene matches: 11. This CDR3 has 16 amino acids. CDR1 is SGHTA, CDR2 FQGNSA, per germline. Here the CDR3 DNA reads TGTGCCAGCAGCACTTACAGGCGGGAGGTCCACAATGAGCAGTTCTTC. Translating gives CASSTYRREVHNEQFF. Variable domain in full (rest from reference TRBV7-2 and TRBJ2-1): GAGVSQSPSNKVTEKGKDVELRCDPISGHTALYWYRQSLGQGLEFLIYFQGNSAPDKSGLPSDRFSAERTGGSVSTLTIQRTQQEDSAVYLCASSTYRREVHNEQFFGPGTRLTVL.

The V call is TRBV29-1, the J call TRBJ2-2; D remains unclear. This CDR3 spans 13 amino acids. Germline V gene data show CDR1 as SQVTM and CDR2 as ANQGSEA. Trimming removed 5 bases at V and 7 bases at J, with 14 bases between. The CDR3 loop is CSVSSAQDGELFF. The CDR3 DNA is TGCAGCGTTAGCTCAGCCCAGGACGGGGAGCTGTTTTTT.

The chain joins TRBV5-6 to TRBJ1-4; weak D call: TRBD1 (6 bases). CDR3 length: 13 residues. Germline CDR1 SGHDT, CDR2 YYEEEE. Trimming pared 8 bases from V and 2 bases from J, leaving 10 bases between. The CDR3 DNA follows: TGTGCCAGAATTAGGGGGACTAATGAAAAACTGTTTTTT. The encoded protein is CARIRGTNEKLFF.

V and J are TRBV30 and TRBJ1-5, with no clear D. V was clipped by 2 bases and J by 1 base, with 12 bases between them. This CDR3 region has 15 residues. Germline CDR1 reads GTSNPN; CDR2 reads SVGIG (reference sequence). CDR3 protein: CAWSNGVRSNQPQHF. CDR3 nucleotides: TGTGCCTGGAGTAATGGCGTCCGGAGCAATCAGCCCCAGCATTTT. Supplemented by reference TRBV30 and TRBJ1-5, the full variable domain reads SQTIHQWPATLVQPVGSPLSLECTVEGTSNPNLYWYRQAAGRGLQLLFYSVGIGQISSEVPQNLSASRPQDRQFILSSKKLLLSDSGFYLCAWSNGVRSNQPQHFGDGTRLSIL.

The chain combines TRBV30 with TRBJ1-5; D is unclear. The CDR3 sequence is 15 residues long. The germline gives CDR1 GTSNPN, CDR2 SVGIG (reference sequence). Trimming shortened V by 4 bases and J by 3 bases, and 16 bases separated the two germline ends. CDR3 region: CAWTSDASLNQPQHF. CDR3 nucleotides: TGTGCCTGGACCTCGGACGCGTCTCTCAATCAGCCCCAGCATTTT.

Note on this clone: The same CDR3 also results from other DNA sequences found in this sample. This chain joins TRBV5-1 and TRBJ2-7; no clear D gene. V lost 0 bases, J lost 2 bases, and 3 bases lay in between. Germline V gene lookup returns CDR1 SGHRS and CDR2 YFSETQ. CDR3 size: 12 residues. CDR3 sequence (DNA): TGCGCCAGCAGCTTGGACACCTACGAGCAGTACTTC. It translates to CASSLDTYEQYF.

This clone appeared a few times. The rearrangement uses TRBV10-3 and TRBJ2-7; TRBD2 matches at 10 bases. The trim removed 10 bases at V and 3 bases at J, leaving 3 bases unmatched. Germline-derived CDR1 and CDR2 are ENHRY and SYGVKD. The CDR3 covers 12 residues. CDR3: CATWTSGYEQYF. CDR3 in DNA: TGTGCCACCTGGACTAGCGGCTACGAGCAGTACTTC.

The chain is built from TRBV11-2 and TRBJ2-1; D unresolved. The CDR3 is 13 residues long. Germline V gene sequence: CDR1 SGHAT, CDR2 FQNNGV. With 0 bases removed from V and 7 bases from J, the gap between germline ends came to 7 bases. The CDR3 region is CASSLDRSNEQFF. Here the CDR3 DNA reads TGTGCCAGCAGCTTAGATAGGTCGAATGAGCAGTTCTTC.

Points on this clone: Other DNA variants within this sample encode the same CDR3. CDR3 amino acids: CSVEGLRQGPYEQYF. The CDR3 DNA follows: TGCAGCGTTGAGGGACTCCGACAGGGCCCCTACGAGCAGTACTTC. The V gene is TRBV29-1, the J gene TRBJ2-7; TRBD1 might be the D (7 bases). In germline, CDR1 is SQVTM, CDR2 ANQGSEA. This CDR3 region has 15 residues. Trimming removed 3 bases from V and 2 bases from J, with 17 bases in between.

CDR3 loop: CASSLRTIYEQYF. In DNA, the CDR3 is TGTGCCAGCAGCTTACGGACGATCTACGAGCAGTACTTC. The V gene is TRBV7-2, the J gene TRBJ2-7; no firm D call. Trimming took 2 bases from V and 3 from J, leaving 8 bases between them. The CDR3 runs to 13 residues. The germline gives CDR1 SGHTA, CDR2 FQGNSA.

This chain uses TRBV9 with TRBJ2-5, with TRBD2 matching over 15 bases. This CDR3 is built from 18 residues. Germline V gene lookup returns CDR1 SGDLS and CDR2 YYNGEE. Trimming at V came to 0 bases and at J to 5 bases, leaving 8 bases not matched to a gene. The CDR3 region has the DNA TGTGCCAGCAGCGTAGGGACTAGCGGGAGGGTAAGCGACGAGACCCAGTACTTC. This sequence encodes CASSVGTSGRVSDETQYF. Full variable domain (outside the CDR3, taken from reference TRBV9 and TRBJ2-5): DSGVTQTPKHLITATGQRVTLRCSPRSGDLSVYWYQQSLDQGLQFLIQYYNGEERAKGNILERFSAQQFPDLHSELNLSSLELGDSALYFCASSVGTSGRVSDETQYFGPGTRLLVL.